The clone carrying this T cell receptor (beta chain) appeared once. Antigen: not known. In the PCR, 60 Vbeta and 13 Jbeta primers were used. The repertoire was sequenced with immunoSEQ multiplex PCR; TCRdb's copy has only in-frame clones and lacks some. The sample includes about 120,000 clones, under 85% of them seen just once. The sample comes from a study of cytomegalovirus exposure and HLA in healthy donors. Regarding the study as a whole: Among the sequence variants, a highly shared cluster was likely an artifact of sequencing.

The sequencing input was PBMCs. The sequence was obtained from a man aged 35-49 years in good health and CMV-seropositive.

The CDR3 region has the DNA TGTGCCAGCAGCTTAGGAAGGGGAACCCTATTGAACACTGAAGCTTTCTTT. Amino acid sequence: CASSLGRGTLLNTEAFF. The chain carries TRBV7-9 and TRBJ1-1; maybe TRBD1 (5 bases). The CDR3 spans 17 residues. V dropped 1 base and J dropped 0 bases, with 15 bases sitting between them. The germline CDR1 and CDR2 sequences are SEHNR and FQNEAQ (reference sequence).